The rows below give T cell receptor beta chains drawn from one sample of a study of T-cell reconstitution after alpha-beta-depleted transplantation in children. MiXCR, run by TCRdb on the PCR reads, gives a single entry per CDR3 protein. The sample includes roughly 76,000 distinct CDR3 sequences, 9.5% to 13% seen only once; the top ten take approximately 13%. The material was PBMCs, obtained before TCRalphabeta/CD19-depleted stem cell transplant. These receptors all stem from a boy younger than 18 with acute myeloid leukemia, due to receive a stem cell transplant. Each CDR3 is given with its conserved first and last residue. Each record gives: J gene, clone size, V gene, D gene, CDR3 protein, CDR3 DNA. D genes are given only for firm matches. Clone size is shown for a subset of rows, as once, few, many or a class of expanded clone.

J: TRBJ1-2
size: many
V: TRBV12-3/TRBV12-4
D: TRBD1
CDR3: CASSLAGTVNYGYTF
DNA: TGTGCCAGCAGTTTAGCGGGGACAGTGAACTATGGCTACACCTTC

J: TRBJ2-3
size: many
V: TRBV27
D: NA
CDR3: CASSFLLNGASDTQYF
DNA: TGTGCCAGCAGTTTCCTTTTGAACGGGGCCTCAGATACGCAGTATTTT

J: TRBJ2-3
size: many
V: TRBV20-1
D: TRBD2
CDR3: CSAAPGLVGTDTQYF
DNA: TGCAGTGCTGCGCCGGGACTAGTCGGCACAGATACGCAGTATTTT

J: TRBJ1-1
size: many
V: TRBV5-1
D: NA
CDR3: CASSLAGAGVMNTEAFF
DNA: TGCGCCAGCAGCTTGGCCGGGGCAGGGGTTATGAACACTGAAGCTTTCTTT

J: TRBJ2-7
size: NA
V: TRBV20-1
D: TRBD1
CDR3: CSALRQGDYGQYF
DNA: TGCAGTGCTTTAAGACAGGGGGACTACGGGCAGTACTTC

J: TRBJ2-1
size: many
V: TRBV20-1
D: NA
CDR3: CSARSRQSGSPSYNEQFF
DNA: TGCAGTGCTAGGAGTCGACAGTCCGGGTCCCCCTCCTACAATGAGCAGTTCTTC

J: TRBJ2-5
size: few
V: TRBV2
D: NA
CDR3: CALRYPETQYF
DNA: TGTGCCTTACGATACCCGGAGACCCAGTACTTC

J: TRBJ2-1
size: NA
V: TRBV6-2/TRBV6-3
D: NA
CDR3: CASSPIPSGRSSYNEQFF
DNA: TGTGCCAGCAGTCCCATCCCCTCGGGAAGGAGCTCCTACAATGAGCAGTTCTTC

J: TRBJ1-2
size: many
V: TRBV28
D: NA
CDR3: CASSLLQGTGYTF
DNA: TGTGCCAGCAGTTTACTTCAGGGGACGGGCTACACCTTC

J: TRBJ2-2
size: many
V: TRBV7-2
D: NA
CDR3: CASSYAGSNTGELFF
DNA: TGTGCCAGCAGTTACGCCGGGTCGAACACCGGGGAGCTGTTTTTT

J: TRBJ1-5
size: many
V: TRBV20-1
D: NA
CDR3: CSARDAIRRNQPQHF
DNA: TGCAGTGCTAGAGATGCCATCCGCCGCAATCAGCCCCAGCATTTT